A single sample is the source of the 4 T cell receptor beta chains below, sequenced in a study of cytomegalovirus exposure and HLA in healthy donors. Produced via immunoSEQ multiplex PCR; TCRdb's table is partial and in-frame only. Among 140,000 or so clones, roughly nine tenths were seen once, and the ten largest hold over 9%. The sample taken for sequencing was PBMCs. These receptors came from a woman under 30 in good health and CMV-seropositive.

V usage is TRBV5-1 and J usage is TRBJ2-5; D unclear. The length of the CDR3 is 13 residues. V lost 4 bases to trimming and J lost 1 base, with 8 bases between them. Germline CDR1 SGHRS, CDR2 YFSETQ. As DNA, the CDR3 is TGCGCCAGCAGCCCCACGGGCCAAGAGACCCAGTACTTC. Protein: CASSPTGQETQYF.

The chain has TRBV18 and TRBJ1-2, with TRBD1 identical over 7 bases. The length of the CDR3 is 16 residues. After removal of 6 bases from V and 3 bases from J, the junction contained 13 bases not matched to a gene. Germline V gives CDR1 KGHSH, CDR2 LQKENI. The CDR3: CASSLRVKGAYYGYTF. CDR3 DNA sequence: TGTGCCAGCTCCCTTCGCGTGAAGGGGGCATACTATGGCTACACCTTC. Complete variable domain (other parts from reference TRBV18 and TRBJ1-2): NAGVMQNPRHLVRRRGQEARLRCSPMKGHSHVYWYRQLPEEGLKFMVYLQKENIIDESGMPKERFSAEFPKEGPSILRIQQVVRGDSAAYFCASSLRVKGAYYGYTFGSGTRLTVV.

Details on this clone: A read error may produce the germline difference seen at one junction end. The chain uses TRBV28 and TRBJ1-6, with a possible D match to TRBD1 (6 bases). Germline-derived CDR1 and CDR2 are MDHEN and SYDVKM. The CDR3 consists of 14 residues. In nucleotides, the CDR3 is TGTGCCAGCACCCGGACAGCCTATAGTTCACCCCTCCACTTT. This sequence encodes CASTRTAYSSPLHF.

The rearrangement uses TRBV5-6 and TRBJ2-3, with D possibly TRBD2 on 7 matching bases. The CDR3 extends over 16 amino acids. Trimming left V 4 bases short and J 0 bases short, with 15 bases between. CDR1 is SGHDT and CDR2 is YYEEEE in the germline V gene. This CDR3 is CASSPGGLPSTDTQYF. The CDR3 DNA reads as TGTGCCAGCAGCCCGGGGGGCCTCCCTAGCACAGATACGCAGTATTTT.